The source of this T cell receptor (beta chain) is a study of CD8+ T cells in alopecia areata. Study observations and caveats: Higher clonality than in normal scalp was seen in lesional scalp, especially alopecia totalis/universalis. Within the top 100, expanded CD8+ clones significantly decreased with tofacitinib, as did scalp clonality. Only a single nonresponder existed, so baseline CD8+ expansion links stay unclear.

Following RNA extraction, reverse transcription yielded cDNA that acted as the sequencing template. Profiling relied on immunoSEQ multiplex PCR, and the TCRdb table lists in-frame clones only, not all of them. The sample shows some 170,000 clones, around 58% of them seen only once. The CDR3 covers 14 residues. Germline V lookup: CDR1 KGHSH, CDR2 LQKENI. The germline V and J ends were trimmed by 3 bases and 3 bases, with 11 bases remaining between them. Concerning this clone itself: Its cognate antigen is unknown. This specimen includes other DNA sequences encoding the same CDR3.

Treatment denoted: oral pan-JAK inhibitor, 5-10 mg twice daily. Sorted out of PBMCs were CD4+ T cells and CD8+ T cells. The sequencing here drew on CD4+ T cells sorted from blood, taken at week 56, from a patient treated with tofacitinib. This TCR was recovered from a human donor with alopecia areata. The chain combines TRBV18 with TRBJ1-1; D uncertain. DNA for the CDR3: TGTGCCAGCTCACCCTTGGGAGGTGACACTGAAGCTTTCTTT. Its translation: CASSPLGGDTEAFF.